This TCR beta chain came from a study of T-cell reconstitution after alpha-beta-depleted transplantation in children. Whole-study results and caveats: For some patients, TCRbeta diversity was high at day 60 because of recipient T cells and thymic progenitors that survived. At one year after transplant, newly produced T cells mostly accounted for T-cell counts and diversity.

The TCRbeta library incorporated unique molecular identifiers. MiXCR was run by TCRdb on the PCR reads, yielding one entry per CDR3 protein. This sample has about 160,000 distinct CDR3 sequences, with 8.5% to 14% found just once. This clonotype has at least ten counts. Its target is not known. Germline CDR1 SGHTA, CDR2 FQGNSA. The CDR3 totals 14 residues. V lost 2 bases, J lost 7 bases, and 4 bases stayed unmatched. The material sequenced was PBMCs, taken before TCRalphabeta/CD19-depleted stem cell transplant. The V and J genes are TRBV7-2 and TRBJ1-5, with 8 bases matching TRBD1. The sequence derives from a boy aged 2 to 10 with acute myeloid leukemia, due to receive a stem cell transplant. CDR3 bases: TGTGCCAGCAGCTTACAGGGGGCTGAGCAGCCCCAGCATTTT. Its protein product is CASSLQGAEQPQHF.